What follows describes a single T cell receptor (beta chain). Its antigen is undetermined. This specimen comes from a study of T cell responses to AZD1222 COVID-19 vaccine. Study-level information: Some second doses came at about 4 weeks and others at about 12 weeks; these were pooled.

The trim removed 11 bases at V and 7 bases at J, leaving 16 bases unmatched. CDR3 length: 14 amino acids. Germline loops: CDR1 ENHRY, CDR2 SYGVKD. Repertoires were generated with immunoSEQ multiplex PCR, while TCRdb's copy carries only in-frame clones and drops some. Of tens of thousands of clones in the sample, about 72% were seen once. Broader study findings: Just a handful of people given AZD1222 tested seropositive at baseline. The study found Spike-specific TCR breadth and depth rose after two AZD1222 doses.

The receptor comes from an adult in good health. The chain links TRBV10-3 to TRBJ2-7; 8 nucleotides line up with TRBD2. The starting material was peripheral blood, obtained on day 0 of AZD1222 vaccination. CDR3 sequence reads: CASAGEGLWGEQYF. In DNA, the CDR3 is TGTGCCTCAGCGGGAGAGGGTTTATGGGGGGAGCAGTACTTC.